This T cell receptor (beta chain) comes out of a study of identical twins. TCRdb recomputed calls from the 5' RACE reads with MiXCR, one row per CDR3 protein. The table has some 660,000 distinct CDR3 sequences, about 9.4% seen once. As to this clonotype: As yet, its antigen is unknown.

The V gene's germline CDR1 is DFQATT and CDR2 SNEGSKA (reference sequence). V gave up 3 bases and J gave up 1 base; unmatched junction bases: 6. The CDR3 loop spans 16 amino acids. Study-wide points: Memory repertoires lacked the insertion deficit that abundant cord blood beta clonotypes showed. Within monozygotic twins, out-of-frame TCR alpha sharing was underestimated by the models.

These data were likewise used in another study, on yellow fever vaccine responses in identical twins.

The rearrangement joins TRBV20-1 to TRBJ2-3; 11 bases map to TRBD2. The source material was PBMCs. This TCR came from a woman between 18 and 29 years old in good health. For the CDR3, the DNA is TGCAGTGCTAGTTCCGTAGCGGGAGGGCGCACAGATACGCAGTATTTT. It codes for CSASSVAGGRTDTQYF.